This T cell receptor beta chain was observed in a study of identical twins. Broader study findings: Out-of-frame alpha sequences that twins shared showed excess low generation probability.

This clonotype has a handful of counts. As yet, its antigen is unknown. V lost 6 bases, J lost 9 bases, and 24 bases lay in between. From germline, CDR1 is SGHVS and CDR2 FNYEAQ. This CDR3 is built from 16 residues. A universal primer site came from template switching; cDNA carried unique molecular identifiers. One entry per CDR3 protein results from TCRdb running MiXCR on the 5' RACE reads. Here the sample spans about 470,000 distinct CDR3 sequences, 20% to 25% being singletons. These data were also filed under a second study, of T cells expressing NK-cell markers. This second study notes: CD3+CD56+NKG2C+, CD3+CD56+NKG2C- and CD3+CD56-NKG2C+ T cells, once sorted, supplied the TCR beta repertoires. The study found dominant NKG2C+ clonotypes at roughly 1.0-7.0% of CD8+ T cells in roughly six donors.

This sequence joins TRBV7-6 and TRBJ2-1; D unresolved. The clonotype comes from a young woman in good health. The sample was CD4+ T cells sorted from blood. CDR3 sequence (DNA): TGTGCCAGCAGTACGGAGCGAGGAGCCTACAATAGTGAGCAGTTCTTC. This translates into CASSTERGAYNSEQFF.